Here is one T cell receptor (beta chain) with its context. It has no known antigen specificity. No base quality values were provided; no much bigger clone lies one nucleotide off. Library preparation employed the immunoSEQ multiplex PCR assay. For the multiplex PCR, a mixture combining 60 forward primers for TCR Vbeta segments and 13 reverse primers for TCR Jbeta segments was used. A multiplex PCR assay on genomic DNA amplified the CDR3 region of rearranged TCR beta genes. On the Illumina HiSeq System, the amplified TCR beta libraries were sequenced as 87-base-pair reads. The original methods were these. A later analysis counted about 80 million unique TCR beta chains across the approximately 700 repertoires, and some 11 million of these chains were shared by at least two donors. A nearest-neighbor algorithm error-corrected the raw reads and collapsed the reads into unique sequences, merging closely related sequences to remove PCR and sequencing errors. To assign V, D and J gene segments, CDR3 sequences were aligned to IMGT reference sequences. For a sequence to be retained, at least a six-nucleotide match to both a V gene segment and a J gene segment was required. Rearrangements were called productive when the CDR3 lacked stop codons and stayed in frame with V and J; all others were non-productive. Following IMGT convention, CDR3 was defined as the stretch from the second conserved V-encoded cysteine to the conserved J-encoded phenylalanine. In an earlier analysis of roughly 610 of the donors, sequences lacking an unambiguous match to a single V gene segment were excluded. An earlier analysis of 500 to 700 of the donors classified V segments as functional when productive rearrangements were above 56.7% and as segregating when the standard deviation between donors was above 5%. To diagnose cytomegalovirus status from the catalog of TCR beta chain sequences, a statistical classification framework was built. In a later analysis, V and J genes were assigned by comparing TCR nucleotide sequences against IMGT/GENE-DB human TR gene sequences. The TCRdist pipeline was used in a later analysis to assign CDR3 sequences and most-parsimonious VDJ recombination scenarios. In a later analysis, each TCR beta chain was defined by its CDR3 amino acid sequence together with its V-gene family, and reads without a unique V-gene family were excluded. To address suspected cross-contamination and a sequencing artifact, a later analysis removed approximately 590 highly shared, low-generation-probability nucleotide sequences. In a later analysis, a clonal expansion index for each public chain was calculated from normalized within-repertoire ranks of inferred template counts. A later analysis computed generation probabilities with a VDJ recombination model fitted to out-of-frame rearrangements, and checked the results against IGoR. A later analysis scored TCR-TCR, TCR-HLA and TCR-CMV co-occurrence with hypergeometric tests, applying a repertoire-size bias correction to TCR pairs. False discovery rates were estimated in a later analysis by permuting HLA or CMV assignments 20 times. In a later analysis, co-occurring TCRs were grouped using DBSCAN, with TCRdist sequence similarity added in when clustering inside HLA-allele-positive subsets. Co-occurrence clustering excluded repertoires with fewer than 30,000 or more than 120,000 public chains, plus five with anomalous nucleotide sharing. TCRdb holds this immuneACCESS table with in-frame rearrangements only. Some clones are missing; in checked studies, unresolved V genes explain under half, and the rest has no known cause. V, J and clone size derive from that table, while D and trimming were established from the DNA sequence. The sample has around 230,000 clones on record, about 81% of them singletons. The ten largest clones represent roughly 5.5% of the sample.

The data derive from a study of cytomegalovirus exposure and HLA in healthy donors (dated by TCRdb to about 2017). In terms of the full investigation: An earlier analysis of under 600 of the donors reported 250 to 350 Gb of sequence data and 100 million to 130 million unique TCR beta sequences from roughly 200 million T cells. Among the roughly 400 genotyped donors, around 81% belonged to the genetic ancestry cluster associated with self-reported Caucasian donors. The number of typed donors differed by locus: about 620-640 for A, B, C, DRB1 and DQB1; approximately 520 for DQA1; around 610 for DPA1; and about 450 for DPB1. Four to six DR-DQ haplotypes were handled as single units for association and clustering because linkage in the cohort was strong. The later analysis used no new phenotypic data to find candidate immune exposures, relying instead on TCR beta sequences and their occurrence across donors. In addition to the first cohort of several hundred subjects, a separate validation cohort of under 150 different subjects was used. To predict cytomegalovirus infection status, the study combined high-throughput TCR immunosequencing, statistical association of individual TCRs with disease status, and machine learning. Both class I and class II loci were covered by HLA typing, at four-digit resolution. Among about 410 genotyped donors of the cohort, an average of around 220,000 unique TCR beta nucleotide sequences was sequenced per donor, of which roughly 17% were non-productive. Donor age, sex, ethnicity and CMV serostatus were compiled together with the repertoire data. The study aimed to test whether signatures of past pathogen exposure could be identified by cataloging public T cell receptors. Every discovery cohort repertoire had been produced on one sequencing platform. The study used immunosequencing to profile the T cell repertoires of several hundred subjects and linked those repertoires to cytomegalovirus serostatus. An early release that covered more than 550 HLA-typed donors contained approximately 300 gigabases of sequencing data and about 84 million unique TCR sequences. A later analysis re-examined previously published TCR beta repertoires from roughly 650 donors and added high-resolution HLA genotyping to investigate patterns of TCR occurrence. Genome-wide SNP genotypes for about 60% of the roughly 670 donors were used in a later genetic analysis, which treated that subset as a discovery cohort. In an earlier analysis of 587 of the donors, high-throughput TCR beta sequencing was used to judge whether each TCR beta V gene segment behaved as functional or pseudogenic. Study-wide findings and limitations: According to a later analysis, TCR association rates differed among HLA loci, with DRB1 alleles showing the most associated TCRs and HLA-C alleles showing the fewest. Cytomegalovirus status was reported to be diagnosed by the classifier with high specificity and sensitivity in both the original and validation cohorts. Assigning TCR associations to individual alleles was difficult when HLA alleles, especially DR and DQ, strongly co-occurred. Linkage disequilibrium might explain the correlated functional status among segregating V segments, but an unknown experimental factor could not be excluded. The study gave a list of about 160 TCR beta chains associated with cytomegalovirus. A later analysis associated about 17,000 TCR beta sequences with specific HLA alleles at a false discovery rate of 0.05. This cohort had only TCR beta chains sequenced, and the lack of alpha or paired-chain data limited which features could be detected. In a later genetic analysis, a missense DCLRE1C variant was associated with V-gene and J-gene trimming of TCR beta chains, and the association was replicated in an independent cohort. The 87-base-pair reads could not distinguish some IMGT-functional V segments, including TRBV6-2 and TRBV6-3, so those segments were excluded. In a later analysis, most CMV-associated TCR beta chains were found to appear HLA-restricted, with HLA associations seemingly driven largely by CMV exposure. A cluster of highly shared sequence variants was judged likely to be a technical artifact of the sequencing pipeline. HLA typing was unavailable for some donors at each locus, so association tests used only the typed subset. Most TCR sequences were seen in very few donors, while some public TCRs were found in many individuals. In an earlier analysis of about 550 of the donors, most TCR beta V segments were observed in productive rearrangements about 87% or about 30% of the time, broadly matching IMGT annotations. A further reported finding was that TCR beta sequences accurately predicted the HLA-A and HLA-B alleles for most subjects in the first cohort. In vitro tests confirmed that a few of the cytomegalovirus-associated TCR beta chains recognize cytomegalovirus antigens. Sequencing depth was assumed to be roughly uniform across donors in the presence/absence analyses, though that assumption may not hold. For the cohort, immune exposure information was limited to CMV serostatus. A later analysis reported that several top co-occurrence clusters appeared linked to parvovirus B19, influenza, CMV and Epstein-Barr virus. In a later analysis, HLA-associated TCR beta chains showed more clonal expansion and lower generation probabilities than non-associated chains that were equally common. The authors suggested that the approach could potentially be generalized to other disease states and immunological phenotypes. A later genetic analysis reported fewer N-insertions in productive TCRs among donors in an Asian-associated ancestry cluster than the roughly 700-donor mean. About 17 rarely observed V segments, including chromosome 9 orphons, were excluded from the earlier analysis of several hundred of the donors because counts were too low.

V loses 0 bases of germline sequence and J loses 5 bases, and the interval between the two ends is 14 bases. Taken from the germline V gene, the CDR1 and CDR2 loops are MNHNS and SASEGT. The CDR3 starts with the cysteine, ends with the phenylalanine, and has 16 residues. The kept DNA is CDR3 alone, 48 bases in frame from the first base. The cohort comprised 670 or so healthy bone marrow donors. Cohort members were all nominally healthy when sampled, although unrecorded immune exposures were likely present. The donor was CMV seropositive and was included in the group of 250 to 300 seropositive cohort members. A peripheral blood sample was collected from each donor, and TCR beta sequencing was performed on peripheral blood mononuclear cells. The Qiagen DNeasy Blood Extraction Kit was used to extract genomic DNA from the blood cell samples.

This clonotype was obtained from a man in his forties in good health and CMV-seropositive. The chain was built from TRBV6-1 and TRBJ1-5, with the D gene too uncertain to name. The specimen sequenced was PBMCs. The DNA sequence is TGTGCCAGCAGTGAAGCGCACGGTTCCCCTTATCAGCCCCAGCATTTT. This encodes CASSEAHGSPYQPQHF.